This T cell receptor beta chain originates from a study of shared clonotypes between healthy human individuals. The authors' processing: Filtering was not the same, since immunoSEQ gave junction-only sequences without quality scores. TCRdb's table, derived via immunoSEQ multiplex PCR, lists solely in-frame clones and lacks some. The V and J calls and clone size were taken over from that table, and D and trimming were inferred from the DNA. The data contain about 2,500,000 clones, around nine tenths of them seen just once; the ten biggest clones take up more than 0.12%. Healthy HIV-negative adults without recent acute infections or vaccinations served as donors. Those who donated, Caucasian adults without exception, all lived in Nashville, Tennessee. A single count supports this clone. Input material: naive CD4+ T cells sorted from blood. This sample's subset: CD45RA+ positively selected. This clonotype originated in a man between 18 and 29 years old in good health.

CDR3 sequence reads: CASSLKRERSYEQYF. The CDR3 DNA is TGTGCCAGCAGCCTCAAGCGGGAGCGGTCCTACGAGCAGTACTTC. The gene calls are TRBV21-1 and TRBJ2-7; whether TRBD2, the table's D call, matches the DNA was not checked. TRBV21-1 is a listed pseudogene. The CDR3 runs 15 residues.